The rows below give T cell receptor beta chains drawn from one sample of a study of OX40 agonist ivuxolimab in advanced cancers. Here immunoSEQ multiplex PCR was the method, and the copy in TCRdb shows in-frame clones only, minus some. This sample has 60,000 to 85,000 clones; 80% to 90% occur once, and the top ten carry about 4%. Sequences were derived from CD4+ or CD8+ T cells sorted from blood, sampled in a trial of the OX40 agonist ivuxolimab. The source is an adult with an advanced solid tumor such as melanoma, head and neck, liver or kidney cancer. Both conserved end residues are part of each CDR3. A D gene is named only where the DNA matches it firmly. Where a row states a size, it is once, few, many or the class of an expanded clone; other rows omit it.

V gene: TRBV30; J gene: TRBJ1-1; clone size: .; D gene: TRBD1; CDR3 DNA: TGTGCCTGCCGCAGACGAAGGGGGCATCAAGCTTTCTTT; CDR3 protein: CACRRRRGHQAFF
V gene: TRBV7-2; J gene: TRBJ2-3; clone size: .; D gene: TRBD1; CDR3 DNA: TGTGCCAGCAGCTTAGTGGGACAGGGGGCAGATACGCAGTATTTT; CDR3 protein: CASSLVGQGADTQYF
V gene: TRBV2; J gene: TRBJ2-5; clone size: .; D gene: .; CDR3 DNA: TGTGCCAGCAGTCTACAGGGTTGGGAGACCCAGTACTTC; CDR3 protein: CASSLQGWETQYF
V gene: TRBV29-1; J gene: TRBJ2-5; clone size: .; D gene: .; CDR3 DNA: TGCAGCGTAGACCTTGGGTTTGGAGAGACCCAGTACTTC; CDR3 protein: CSVDLGFGETQYF
V gene: TRBV28; J gene: TRBJ1-5; clone size: .; D gene: TRBD1; CDR3 DNA: TGTGCCAGCAGTTTGGGACAGGGTTTCCGTCAGCCCCAGCATTTT; CDR3 protein: CASSLGQGFRQPQHF
V gene: TRBV18; J gene: TRBJ1-5; clone size: .; D gene: .; CDR3 DNA: TGTGCCAGCTCACGTGAGGGAACCCGGGATCAGCCCCAGCATTTT; CDR3 protein: CASSREGTRDQPQHF
V gene: TRBV25-1; J gene: TRBJ1-2; clone size: few; D gene: .; CDR3 DNA: TGTGCCAGCAGTGCACAGGGTACCTATGGCTACACCTTC; CDR3 protein: CASSAQGTYGYTF
V gene: TRBV6-5; J gene: TRBJ1-2; clone size: .; D gene: .; CDR3 DNA: TGTGCCAGCAGTTACTCGGTGAACTATGGCTACACCTTC; CDR3 protein: CASSYSVNYGYTF
V gene: TRBV28; J gene: TRBJ1-5; clone size: .; D gene: .; CDR3 DNA: TGTGCCAGCAGCGAAAGGGGCGCTGGACAGCCCCAGCATTTT; CDR3 protein: CASSERGAGQPQHF
V gene: TRBV30; J gene: TRBJ2-3; clone size: .; D gene: .; CDR3 DNA: TGTGCCTGGACAGGTTCTAGCACAGATACGCAGTATTTT; CDR3 protein: CAWTGSSTDTQYF
V gene: TRBV7-8; J gene: TRBJ1-4; clone size: .; D gene: TRBD1; CDR3 DNA: TGTGCCAGCAGCTTAGCGGGCCCGGGACAGGGTGGGGAAAAACTGTTTTTT; CDR3 protein: CASSLAGPGQGGEKLFF
V gene: TRBV7-9; J gene: TRBJ1-2; clone size: .; D gene: .; CDR3 DNA: TGTGCCAGCAGCTTACACGCGGGGGGCGCGAACTATGGCTACACCTTC; CDR3 protein: CASSLHAGGANYGYTF
V gene: TRBV6-1; J gene: TRBJ2-1; clone size: .; D gene: .; CDR3 DNA: TGTGCCAGCAGTGAAACTGGGGGGGCCTGGAATGAGCAGTTCTTC; CDR3 protein: CASSETGGAWNEQFF
V gene: TRBV29-1; J gene: TRBJ2-7; clone size: .; D gene: TRBD1; CDR3 DNA: TGCAGCTTCACAGGGGGAATTGCCTCCCACGAGCAGTACTTC; CDR3 protein: CSFTGGIASHEQYF
V gene: TRBV7-8; J gene: TRBJ1-5; clone size: .; D gene: .; CDR3 DNA: TGTGCCAGCAGCTTACGGAGCAGGGTCGTCGCTCAGCCCCAGCATTTT; CDR3 protein: CASSLRSRVVAQPQHF
V gene: TRBV18; J gene: TRBJ1-1; clone size: .; D gene: .; CDR3 DNA: TGTGCCAGCTCACGAACAGGGAAAAGGGACACTGAAGCTTTCTTT; CDR3 protein: CASSRTGKRDTEAFF
V gene: TRBV30; J gene: TRBJ1-4; clone size: .; D gene: TRBD1; CDR3 DNA: TGTGCCTGGAGTTTCCCCACGGTACAGGGGGGGGAAAAACTGTTTTTT; CDR3 protein: CAWSFPTVQGGEKLFF
V gene: TRBV2; J gene: TRBJ1-1; clone size: .; D gene: .; CDR3 DNA: TGTGCCAGCAGTGAATCCGGGCAGAACACTGAAGCTTTCTTT; CDR3 protein: CASSESGQNTEAFF
V gene: TRBV2; J gene: TRBJ2-7; clone size: .; D gene: .; CDR3 DNA: TGTGCCAGCAGTGAATATCGACCCTACGAGCAGTACTTC; CDR3 protein: CASSEYRPYEQYF
V gene: TRBV9; J gene: TRBJ2-1; clone size: .; D gene: .; CDR3 DNA: TGTGCCAGCAGCCCGCTCCCTGGGGAGCAGTTCTTC; CDR3 protein: CASSPLPGEQFF
V gene: TRBV5-5; J gene: TRBJ1-2; clone size: few; D gene: .; CDR3 DNA: TGTGCCAGCAGCTTGGTATCCAGGGGAGACTATGGCTACACCTTC; CDR3 protein: CASSLVSRGDYGYTF
V gene: TRBV28; J gene: TRBJ1-5; clone size: .; D gene: .; CDR3 DNA: TGTGCCAGCAGCAAAACCAGGATACGCAATCAGCCCCAGCATTTT; CDR3 protein: CASSKTRIRNQPQHF
V gene: TRBV4-1; J gene: TRBJ2-7; clone size: .; D gene: .; CDR3 DNA: TGCGCCAGCAGCCAAGGACCCGGGTACGAGCAGTACTTC; CDR3 protein: CASSQGPGYEQYF
V gene: TRBV18; J gene: TRBJ2-5; clone size: once; D gene: .; CDR3 DNA: TGTGCCAGCTCACCACAGGGTCGACAAGAGACCCAGTACTTC; CDR3 protein: CASSPQGRQETQYF
V gene: TRBV14; J gene: TRBJ2-7; clone size: medium-sized; D gene: .; CDR3 DNA: TGTGCCAGCAGCGAATGGACTGCGGGACGGTACGAGCAGTACTTC; CDR3 protein: CASSEWTAGRYEQYF
V gene: TRBV27; J gene: TRBJ2-3; clone size: once; D gene: .; CDR3 DNA: TGTGCCAGCAGTCCACTTCGCGGGTCGACAGATACGCAGTATTTT; CDR3 protein: CASSPLRGSTDTQYF
V gene: TRBV11-2; J gene: TRBJ1-6; clone size: .; D gene: TRBD1; CDR3 DNA: TGTGCCAGCAGCCCTCGACAGGGTTATAATTCACCCCTCCACTTT; CDR3 protein: CASSPRQGYNSPLHF
V gene: TRBV20-1; J gene: TRBJ2-7; clone size: .; D gene: .; CDR3 DNA: TGCAGTGCTATAGACAGCTACGAGCAGTACTTC; CDR3 protein: CSAIDSYEQYF
V gene: TRBV9; J gene: TRBJ2-7; clone size: .; D gene: .; CDR3 DNA: TGTGCCAGCAGCGTAGGGGTACAGGATTATACCTACGAGCAGTACTTC; CDR3 protein: CASSVGVQDYTYEQYF
V gene: TRBV19; J gene: TRBJ2-7; clone size: .; D gene: .; CDR3 DNA: TGTGCCAGTAGTTCCTTATCCGGGGGCTCCTACGAGCAGTACTTC; CDR3 protein: CASSSLSGGSYEQYF
V gene: TRBV10-3; J gene: TRBJ2-1; clone size: .; D gene: TRBD1; CDR3 DNA: TGTGCCATCAGTGATCTAAGAGGGACAGGGGACTACAATGAGCAGTTCTTC; CDR3 protein: CAISDLRGTGDYNEQFF
V gene: TRBV18; J gene: TRBJ2-7; clone size: .; D gene: .; CDR3 DNA: TGTGCCAGCTCACAGCCGGATACCTCCTACGAGCAGTACTTC; CDR3 protein: CASSQPDTSYEQYF
V gene: TRBV7-2; J gene: TRBJ1-5; clone size: .; D gene: .; CDR3 DNA: TGTGCCAGCAGCCGCGACAGCAATCAGCCCCAGCATTTT; CDR3 protein: CASSRDSNQPQHF
V gene: TRBV30; J gene: TRBJ1-5; clone size: .; D gene: TRBD1; CDR3 DNA: TGTGCCTGGAGTCGGGGACAGGGGGCGGGTCAGCCCCAGCATTTT; CDR3 protein: CAWSRGQGAGQPQHF
V gene: TRBV5-4; J gene: TRBJ2-2; clone size: .; D gene: TRBD2; CDR3 DNA: TGTGCCAGCAGCTTGGGTAGCGGGAGGAACGGGGAGCTGTTTTTT; CDR3 protein: CASSLGSGRNGELFF
V gene: TRBV5-1; J gene: TRBJ1-5; clone size: .; D gene: .; CDR3 DNA: TGCGCCAGCAGCCCCTCAGCGGGAAATCAGCCCCAGCATTTT; CDR3 protein: CASSPSAGNQPQHF
V gene: TRBV5-1; J gene: TRBJ2-5; clone size: .; D gene: .; CDR3 DNA: TGCGCCAGCAGCTTTACAGCGCAAGAGACCCAGTACTTC; CDR3 protein: CASSFTAQETQYF
V gene: TRBV19; J gene: TRBJ2-1; clone size: .; D gene: TRBD2; CDR3 DNA: TGTGCCAGTAGTATAGGCCTAGCGGGAGAAAAAGAGCAGTTCTTC; CDR3 protein: CASSIGLAGEKEQFF
V gene: TRBV7-2; J gene: TRBJ1-6; clone size: .; D gene: TRBD1; CDR3 DNA: TGTGCCAGCAGCTCGGGACAGAGCTCCTATAATTCACCCCTCCACTTT; CDR3 protein: CASSSGQSSYNSPLHF
V gene: TRBV2; J gene: TRBJ2-7; clone size: .; D gene: TRBD1; CDR3 DNA: TGTGCCAGCAGTGGACAGGGGGTCTACGAGCAGTACTTC; CDR3 protein: CASSGQGVYEQYF
V gene: TRBV5-1; J gene: TRBJ1-5; clone size: once; D gene: .; CDR3 DNA: TGCGCCAGCAGCTTGGGGCCGAATAGCAATCAGCCCCAGCATTTT; CDR3 protein: CASSLGPNSNQPQHF